This TCR beta chain came from a study of T cell responses to AZD1222 COVID-19 vaccine. Produced via immunoSEQ multiplex PCR; TCRdb's table is partial and in-frame only. Among tens of thousands of clones listed, around 82% were seen once. The material was peripheral blood, obtained 28 days after the second AZD1222 dose. This receptor was obtained from an adult who received the AZD1222 COVID-19 vaccine.

For the CDR3, the DNA is TGTGCCACCAGCAGAGGGACAGCCAAAAACATTCAGTACTTC. Protein sequence: CATSRGTAKNIQYF. V gene TRBV15 combines with J gene TRBJ2-4; unclear D gene. This CDR3 has 14 amino acids. The V end was cut by 1 base, the J end by 0 bases, with 4 bases between. Germline V gives CDR1 LNHNV, CDR2 YYDKDF (reference sequence).